This T cell receptor beta chain comes out of a study of memory CD4+ T cells and cytomegalovirus serostatus. Single viable CD3+CD4+CD8-CD45RO+ cells were sorted as the memory CD4+ T cells. Looked up from germline, CDR1 is LGHNT and CDR2 is FRNRAP. The junction had 5 bases not matched to a gene; V was cut back by 6 bases and J by 1 base. The CDR3 totals 14 residues. Sequenced by immunoSEQ multiplex PCR; TCRdb stores in-frame clones only, minus some. Of roughly 64,000 clones in the sample, about 74% are singletons; the top ten hold about 0.9%. The TCR sequence derives from an adult in good health and CMV-seronegative. Sequences were obtained from memory CD4+ T cells from blood. This rearrangement joins TRBV12-5 to TRBJ2-5, with 7 bases that match TRBD2. The DNA for the CDR3 is TGTGCTAGTGGCGTGGGGGGGGTCCAAGAGACCCAGTACTTC. It codes for CASGVGGVQETQYF.